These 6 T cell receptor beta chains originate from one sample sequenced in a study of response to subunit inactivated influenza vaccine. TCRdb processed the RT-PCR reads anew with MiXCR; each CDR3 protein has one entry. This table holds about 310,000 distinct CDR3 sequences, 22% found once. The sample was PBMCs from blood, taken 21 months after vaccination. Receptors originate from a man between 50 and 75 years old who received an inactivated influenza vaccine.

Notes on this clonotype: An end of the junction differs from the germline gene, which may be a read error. CDR3 region: CASSEGRDSEALF. CDR3 DNA sequence: TGTGCCAGCAGTGAAGGTAGGGACAGTGAAGCTTTATTT. The rearrangement joins TRBV6-4 to TRBJ1-1; 7 nucleotides line up with TRBD1. Per the germline V gene, CDR1 is MRHNA and CDR2 is SNTAGT. The CDR3 runs to 13 residues.

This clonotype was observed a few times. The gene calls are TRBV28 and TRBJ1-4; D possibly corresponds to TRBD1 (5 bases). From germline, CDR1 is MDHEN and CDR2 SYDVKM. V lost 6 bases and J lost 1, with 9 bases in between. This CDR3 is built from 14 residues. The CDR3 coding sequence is TGTGCCAGCAGCAACAGGTTAACTAATGAAAAACTGTTTTTT. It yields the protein CASSNRLTNEKLFF.

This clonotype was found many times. This chain's CDR3 is CASSYLLPGNEQFF. The CDR3 DNA is TGTGCCAGCAGTTATCTTCTCCCGGGCAATGAGCAGTTCTTC. The V gene is TRBV6-2 or TRBV6-3, the J gene TRBJ2-1; no clear D. The CDR3 is 14 residues long. Trimming took 3 bases from V and 6 from J, leaving 12 bases between them. CDR1 MNHEY and CDR2 SVGEGT come from the germline V gene.

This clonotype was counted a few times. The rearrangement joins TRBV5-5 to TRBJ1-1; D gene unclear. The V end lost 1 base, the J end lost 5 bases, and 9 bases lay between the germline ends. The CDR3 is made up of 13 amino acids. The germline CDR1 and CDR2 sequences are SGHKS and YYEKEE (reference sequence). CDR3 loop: CASSLFPETEAFF. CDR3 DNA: TGTGCCAGCAGCTTGTTCCCAGAAACTGAAGCTTTCTTT. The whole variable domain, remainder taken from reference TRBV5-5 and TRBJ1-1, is DAGVTQSPTHLIKTRGQQVTLRCSPISGHKSVSWYQQVLGQGPQFIFQYYEKEERGRGNFPDRFSARQFPNYSSELNVNALLLGDSALYLCASSLFPETEAFFGQGTRLTVV.

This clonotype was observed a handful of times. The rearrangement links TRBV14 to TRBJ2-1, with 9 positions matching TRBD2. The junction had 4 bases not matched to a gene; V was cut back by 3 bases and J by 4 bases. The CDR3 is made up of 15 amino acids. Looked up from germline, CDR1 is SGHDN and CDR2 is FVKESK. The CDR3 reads CASSQTSGGYNEQFF. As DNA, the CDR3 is TGTGCCAGCAGCCAGACTAGCGGAGGATACAATGAGCAGTTCTTC.

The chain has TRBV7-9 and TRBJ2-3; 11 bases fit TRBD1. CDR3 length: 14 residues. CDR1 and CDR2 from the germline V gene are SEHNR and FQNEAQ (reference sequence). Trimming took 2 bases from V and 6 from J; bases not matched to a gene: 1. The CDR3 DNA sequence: TGTGCCAGCAGCTTAAGGGACAGGGGGGATACGCAGTATTTT. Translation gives CASSLRDRGDTQYF.